The clone carrying this T cell receptor beta chain was found once. Within the sample, other DNA sequences also encode this same CDR3. In the original workflow: For nucleated cells, counts were estimated from reference gene primer amplification. The data were produced by immunoSEQ multiplex PCR, yet TCRdb's version contains in-frame clones alone and is incomplete. V and J calls and clone size follow that table, whereas D and trimming were derived from the DNA. This table has 120,000 or so clones, roughly 88% appearing once. This sample was included in a study of blood T cell repertoires in COVID-19. The overall study: Collection of acute and convalescent COVID-19 samples took place in the United States, Italy and Spain. PBMCs, B-cell-depleted T cells, or T cells provided the cDNA or gDNA that made up the material.

This CDR3 comprises 14 residues. Germline V gene sequence: CDR1 SGDLS, CDR2 YYNGEE. V dropped 3 bases and J dropped 3; count of bases not matched to a gene: 5. This sequence originates from a man aged 50-60 years with acute or convalescent COVID-19. Sequenced input: peripheral blood. The rearrangement joins TRBV9 to TRBJ2-7, with 8 bases lining up with TRBD1. The CDR3 region is CASSAGTGLYEQYF. The CDR3 region has the DNA TGTGCCAGCAGCGCCGGGACAGGCCTCTACGAGCAGTACTTC.